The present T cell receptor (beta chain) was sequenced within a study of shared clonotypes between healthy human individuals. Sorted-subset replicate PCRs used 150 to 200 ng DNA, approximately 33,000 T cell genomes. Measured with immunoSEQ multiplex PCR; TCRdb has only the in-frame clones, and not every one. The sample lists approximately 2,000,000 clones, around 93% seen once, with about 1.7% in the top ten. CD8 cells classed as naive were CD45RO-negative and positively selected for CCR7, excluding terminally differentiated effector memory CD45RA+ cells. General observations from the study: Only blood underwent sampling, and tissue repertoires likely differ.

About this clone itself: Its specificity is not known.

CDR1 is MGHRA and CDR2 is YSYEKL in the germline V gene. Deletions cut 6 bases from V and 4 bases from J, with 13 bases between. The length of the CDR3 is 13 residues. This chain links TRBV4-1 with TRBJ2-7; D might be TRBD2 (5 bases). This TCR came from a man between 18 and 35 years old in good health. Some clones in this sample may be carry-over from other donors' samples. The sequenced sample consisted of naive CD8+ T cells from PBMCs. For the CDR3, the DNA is TGCGCCAGCAGTCAAAATCCGGGGTACGAGCAGTACTTC. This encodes CASSQNPGYEQYF.